The rows below give T cell receptor beta chains drawn from one sample of a study of T cells in Graves' hyperthyroidism and ophthalmopathy. From the multiplex PCR reads, TCRdb called clonotypes with MiXCR, one entry per CDR3 protein. The data show approximately 600,000 distinct CDR3 sequences, approximately 15% seen once. Sequenced sample: blood. Every receptor here comes from a woman aged 18 to 35 with Graves' ophthalmopathy. CDR3s leave out the opening cysteine and the closing phenylalanine or tryptophan.

J gene: TRBJ2-7; V gene: TRBV20-1; CDR3 protein: SAERQGRYNYEQY
J gene: TRBJ2-7; V gene: TRBV4-1; CDR3 protein: ASSQAISREGYEQY
J gene: TRBJ2-5; V gene: TRBV10-3; CDR3 protein: ATSRVAAPRTSGRAGETQY
J gene: TRBJ2-7; V gene: TRBV30; CDR3 protein: AWRSLTYEQY
J gene: TRBJ1-5; V gene: TRBV20-1; CDR3 protein: SAREVAGAYSNQPQH
J gene: TRBJ2-3; V gene: TRBV20-1; CDR3 protein: SARDHESGADTQY
J gene: TRBJ1-4; V gene: TRBV20-1; CDR3 protein: SAADRGGTNEKLF
J gene: TRBJ2-5; V gene: TRBV6-4; CDR3 protein: ATETGPETQY
J gene: TRBJ2-6; V gene: TRBV19; CDR3 protein: ASSKAGVSGANVLT
J gene: TRBJ2-1; V gene: TRBV3-1; CDR3 protein: ASSQEVYNEQF
J gene: TRBJ1-6; V gene: TRBV6-6; CDR3 protein: ASSYAGDRGNSPLH
J gene: TRBJ1-4; V gene: TRBV28; CDR3 protein: ASMSGGEKLF
J gene: TRBJ2-3; V gene: TRBV9; CDR3 protein: ASSVGPTQY
J gene: TRBJ1-1; V gene: TRBV10-1; CDR3 protein: ASSESTGVGEAF
J gene: TRBJ2-1; V gene: TRBV7-6; CDR3 protein: ASSLPGTGGNHEQF
J gene: TRBJ2-3; V gene: TRBV3-1; CDR3 protein: ASSQGGGSTDTQY
J gene: TRBJ1-2; V gene: TRBV7-9; CDR3 protein: ASSEGAGYT
J gene: TRBJ2-1; V gene: TRBV12-5; CDR3 protein: ASGVTEGGGSYNEQF
J gene: TRBJ1-5; V gene: TRBV12-3/TRBV12-4; CDR3 protein: ASSSSLGPQH
J gene: TRBJ2-7; V gene: TRBV28; CDR3 protein: ASTPTSGSPLEQY
J gene: TRBJ2-3; V gene: TRBV15; CDR3 protein: ATSREVAGSTDTQY
J gene: TRBJ2-7; V gene: TRBV4-1; CDR3 protein: ASSPRPAGGIYEQY
J gene: TRBJ1-1; V gene: TRBV27; CDR3 protein: ASSSVGVNTEAF
J gene: TRBJ2-5; V gene: TRBV4-2; CDR3 protein: ASSQDLSSRGETQY
J gene: TRBJ1-2; V gene: TRBV7-2; CDR3 protein: ASSFIRGYGYT
J gene: TRBJ2-7; V gene: TRBV4-1; CDR3 protein: ASSHLKGPLYEQY
J gene: TRBJ1-4; V gene: TRBV12-3/TRBV12-4; CDR3 protein: ASNLFGLGNEKLF
J gene: TRBJ2-3; V gene: TRBV5-1; CDR3 protein: ASSWGGSTDTQY
J gene: TRBJ2-7; V gene: TRBV6-1; CDR3 protein: ASTMVALLTYEQY
J gene: TRBJ2-1; V gene: TRBV19; CDR3 protein: ASSDGFGFFNEQF
J gene: TRBJ2-1; V gene: TRBV7-6; CDR3 protein: ASSPSWNSYNEQF
J gene: TRBJ2-1; V gene: TRBV5-1; CDR3 protein: ASSSPSVAEVYNEQF
J gene: TRBJ1-4; V gene: TRBV6-2/TRBV6-3; CDR3 protein: ASTRDRREKLF
J gene: TRBJ1-5; V gene: TRBV6-2/TRBV6-3; CDR3 protein: ASRAGGSNQPQH
J gene: TRBJ2-1; V gene: TRBV9; CDR3 protein: ASSARPSLSGSSLF
J gene: TRBJ1-1; V gene: TRBV6-2/TRBV6-3; CDR3 protein: ASSFYICSAPSTGRHTEAF
J gene: TRBJ2-1; V gene: TRBV5-1; CDR3 protein: ASSTRPYNEQF
J gene: TRBJ1-2; V gene: TRBV5-1; CDR3 protein: ASGPGNYGYT
J gene: TRBJ2-5; V gene: TRBV19; CDR3 protein: ASSNTDGETQY
J gene: TRBJ2-3; V gene: TRBV12-3/TRBV12-4; CDR3 protein: ASSATSAPHDTQY
J gene: TRBJ1-5; V gene: TRBV4-3; CDR3 protein: ASSQWLMGGQPQH
J gene: TRBJ2-5; V gene: TRBV15; CDR3 protein: ATSPAPSGGGAQY
J gene: TRBJ2-3; V gene: TRBV5-4; CDR3 protein: ASSRDQKGTDTQY
J gene: TRBJ2-5; V gene: TRBV6-1; CDR3 protein: ASTLPFTGRKTQY
J gene: TRBJ1-5; V gene: TRBV5-5; CDR3 protein: ASSPGRINQPQH
J gene: TRBJ2-3; V gene: TRBV5-1; CDR3 protein: ASTLEVSGDTQY
J gene: TRBJ2-7; V gene: TRBV28; CDR3 protein: ATTGAPYEQY
J gene: TRBJ1-2; V gene: TRBV30; CDR3 protein: AWSVAPMTYGYT
J gene: TRBJ2-7; V gene: TRBV6-2/TRBV6-3; CDR3 protein: ASSPGTSHEQY
J gene: TRBJ2-7; V gene: TRBV27; CDR3 protein: ASSPFGGPYEQY
J gene: TRBJ2-3; V gene: TRBV27; CDR3 protein: ASSSYRIGTKDTQY
J gene: TRBJ2-7; V gene: TRBV19; CDR3 protein: ASMGDRDYEQY
J gene: TRBJ1-2; V gene: TRBV28; CDR3 protein: ASSSQAGRTNYGYT
J gene: TRBJ1-6; V gene: TRBV11-2; CDR3 protein: ASSFSGNNSPLH